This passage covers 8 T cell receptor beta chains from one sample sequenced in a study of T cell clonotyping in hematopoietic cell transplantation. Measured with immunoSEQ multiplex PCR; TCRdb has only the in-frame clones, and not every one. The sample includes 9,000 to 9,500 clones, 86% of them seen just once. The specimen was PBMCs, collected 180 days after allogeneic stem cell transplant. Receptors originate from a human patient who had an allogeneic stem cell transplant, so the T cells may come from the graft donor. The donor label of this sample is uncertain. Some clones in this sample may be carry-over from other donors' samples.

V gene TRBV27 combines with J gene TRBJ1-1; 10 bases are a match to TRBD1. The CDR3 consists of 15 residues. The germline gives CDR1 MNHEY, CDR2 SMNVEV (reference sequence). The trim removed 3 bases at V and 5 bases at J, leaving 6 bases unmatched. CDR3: CASSFLGQGMTEAFF. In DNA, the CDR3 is TGTGCCAGCAGTTTCCTGGGACAGGGGATGACTGAAGCTTTCTTT.

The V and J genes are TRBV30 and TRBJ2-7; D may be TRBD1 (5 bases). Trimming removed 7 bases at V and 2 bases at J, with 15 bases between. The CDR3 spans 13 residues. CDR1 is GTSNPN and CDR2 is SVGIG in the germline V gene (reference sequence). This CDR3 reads CASQGTRTYEQYF. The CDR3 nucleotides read TGTGCCTCGCAGGGCACCCGGACCTACGAGCAGTACTTC. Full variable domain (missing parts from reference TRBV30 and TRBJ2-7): SQTIHQWPATLVQPVGSPLSLECTVEGTSNPNLYWYRQAAGRGLQLLFYSVGIGQISSEVPQNLSASRPQDRQFILSSKKLLLSDSGFYLCASQGTRTYEQYFGPGTRLTVT.

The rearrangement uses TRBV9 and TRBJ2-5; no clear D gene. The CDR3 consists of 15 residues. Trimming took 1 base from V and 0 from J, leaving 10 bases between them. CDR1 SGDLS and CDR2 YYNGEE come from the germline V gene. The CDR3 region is CASSVLGSNQETQYF. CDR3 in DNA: TGTGCCAGCAGCGTACTAGGTTCAAACCAAGAGACCCAGTACTTC.

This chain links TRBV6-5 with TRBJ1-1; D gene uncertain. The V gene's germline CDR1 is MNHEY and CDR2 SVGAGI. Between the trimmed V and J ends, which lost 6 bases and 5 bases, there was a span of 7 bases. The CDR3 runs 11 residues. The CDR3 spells CASRGVTEAFF. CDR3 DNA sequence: TGTGCCAGCAGGGGAGTAACTGAAGCTTTCTTT.

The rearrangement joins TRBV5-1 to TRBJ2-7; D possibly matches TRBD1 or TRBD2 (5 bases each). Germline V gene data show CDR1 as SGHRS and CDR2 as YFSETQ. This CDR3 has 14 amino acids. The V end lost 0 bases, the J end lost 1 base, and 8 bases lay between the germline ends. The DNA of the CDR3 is TGCGCCAGCAGCTTGGAGGGGACGTCCTACGAGCAGTACTTC. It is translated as CASSLEGTSYEQYF. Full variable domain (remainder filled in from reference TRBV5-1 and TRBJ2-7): KAGVTQTPRYLIKTRGQQVTLSCSPISGHRSVSWYQQTPGQGLQFLFEYFSETQRNKGNFPGRFSGRQFSNSRSEMNVSTLELGDSALYLCASSLEGTSYEQYFGPGTRLTVT.

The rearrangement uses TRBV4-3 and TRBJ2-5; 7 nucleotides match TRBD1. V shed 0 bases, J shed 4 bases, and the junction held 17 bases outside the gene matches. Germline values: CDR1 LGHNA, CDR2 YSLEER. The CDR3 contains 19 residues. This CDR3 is CASSQDLQGGGFYGETQYF. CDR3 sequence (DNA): TGCGCCAGCAGCCAAGATCTTCAAGGGGGCGGTTTTTATGGAGAGACCCAGTACTTC.

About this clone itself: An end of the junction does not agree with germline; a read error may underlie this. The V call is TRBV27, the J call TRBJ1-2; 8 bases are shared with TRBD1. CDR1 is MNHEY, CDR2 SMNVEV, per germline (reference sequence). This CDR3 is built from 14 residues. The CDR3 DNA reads TGTGCCAGCAGTGTGGACAGGGTGACCTATAGCTACACCTTC. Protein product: CASSVDRVTYSYTF.

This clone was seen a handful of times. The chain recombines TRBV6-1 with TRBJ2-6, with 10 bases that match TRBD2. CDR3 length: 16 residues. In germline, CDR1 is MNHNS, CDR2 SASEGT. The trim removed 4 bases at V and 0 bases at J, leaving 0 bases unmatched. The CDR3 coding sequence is TGTGCCAGCAGTGGACTAGCGGGCTCTGGGGCCAACGTCCTGACTTTC. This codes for CASSGLAGSGANVLTF.